This entry lists 8 T cell receptor beta chains sequenced from one sample in a study of graft-versus-host responses after intestinal transplantation. Some clones are missing from TCRdb's copy, which holds only in-frame ones; the method was immunoSEQ multiplex PCR. The sample records about 73,000 clones, around 90% being singletons. The antigens of these receptors remain unknown. The source was unstimulated CD8+ T cells sorted from spleen or lymph node cells, collected before transplant. These receptors originate from a human donor who was the organ donor for an intestinal transplant.

V usage is TRBV28 and J usage is TRBJ1-1; TRBD1 matches at 7 bases. The J segment lost 11 bases and the V segment lost 0 bases, leaving 9 bases of the junction unmatched. The CDR3 length is 14 residues. CDR1 MDHEN and CDR2 SYDVKM come from the germline V gene. Here the CDR3 reads CASSLWQGVDEAFF. The DNA for the CDR3 is TGTGCCAGCAGTTTATGGCAGGGGGTGGATGAGGCTTTCTTT.

The rearrangement links TRBV14 to TRBJ2-3; D unclear. This CDR3 spans 11 amino acids. Trimming cost V 4 bases and J 12 bases, with 11 bases left between them. The germline V gene encodes CDR1 SGHDN and CDR2 FVKESK. The CDR3 loop is CASSPSVYQYF. DNA of the CDR3: TGTGCCAGCAGCCCCTCCGTTTATCAGTATTTT. Full variable domain (missing parts from reference TRBV14 and TRBJ2-3): EAGVTQFPSHSVIEKGQTVTLRCDPISGHDNLYWYRRVMGKEIKFLLHFVKESKQDESGMPNNRFLAERTGGTYSTLKVQPAELEDSGVYFCASSPSVYQYFGPGTRLTVL.

The chain uses TRBV7-9 and TRBJ1-6; D is undetermined. Looked up from germline, CDR1 is SEHNR and CDR2 is FQNEAQ (reference sequence). The CDR3 is 13 residues long. Trimming took off 6 bases at V and 9 bases at J, with 12 bases between the two ends. The CDR3 DNA reads TGTGCCAGCAGGACTTATTCGGGTTCACCCCTCCACTTT. It encodes CASRTYSGSPLHF.

V usage is TRBV29-1 and J usage is TRBJ2-1, with 7 bases fitting TRBD2. Per germline, CDR1 SQVTM and CDR2 ANQGSEA. With 4 bases clipped from V and 7 bases from J, the junction kept 13 bases outside the gene matches. The CDR3 contains 15 residues. The CDR3 here is CSVVVWEGRTNEQFF. In DNA, the CDR3 is TGCAGCGTTGTGGTGTGGGAGGGAAGGACAAATGAGCAGTTCTTC.

V gene TRBV4-3 combines with J gene TRBJ1-5, with D possibly TRBD1 on 6 matching bases. CDR1 and CDR2 from the germline V gene are LGHNA and YSLEER. Deletions cut 1 base from V and 6 bases from J, with 13 bases between. CDR3 length: 15 amino acids. The CDR3 DNA follows: TGCGCCAGCAGCCAAGGCCCAGGGGAGGGTCAGCCCCAGCATTTT. Its protein product is CASSQGPGEGQPQHF.

The rearrangement uses TRBV7-9 and TRBJ1-4, with D perhaps matching TRBD1 (6 bases). The CDR3 consists of 16 residues. The V gene's germline CDR1 is SEHNR and CDR2 FQNEAQ (reference sequence). Between the trimmed V and J ends, which lost 4 bases and 3 bases, there was a span of 15 bases. The CDR3 loop reads CASSSYRVPSNEKLFF. DNA of the CDR3: TGTGCCAGCAGCTCCTACAGGGTGCCCTCTAATGAAAAACTGTTTTTT.

The CDR3 DNA follows: TGTGCCAGCCGAAGCTCCGGGACTAGAGGCGAGCAGTACGTC. This translates into CASRSSGTRGEQYV. The chain has TRBV28 and TRBJ2-7; 8 nucleotides align to TRBD2. J was trimmed by 6 bases and V by 8 bases; bases with no gene match: 12. Germline assignment: CDR1 MDHEN and CDR2 SYDVKM. The CDR3 length is 14 residues.

The V call is TRBV28, the J call TRBJ2-4; 7 bases are a match to TRBD1. The CDR3 length is 12 residues. Trimming at V came to 6 bases and at J to 9 bases, leaving 5 bases not matched to a gene. Germline lookup yields CDR1 MDHEN and CDR2 SYDVKM. CDR3 DNA sequence: TGTGCCAGCAGCGACTCAGGGGGCATTCAGTACTTC. It encodes CASSDSGGIQYF.